What follows are 13 T cell receptor beta chains derived from one specimen sequenced in a study of blood T cell repertoires in COVID-19. Only in-frame clones appear in the TCRdb table, and some are missing; sequencing was by immunoSEQ multiplex PCR. Among a few hundred thousand clones, around 85% were seen once, and the ten largest hold approximately 5%. Sequencing was carried out using peripheral blood. Receptors were obtained from a man in his forties or fifties with active or convalescent COVID-19.

The gene calls are TRBV5-1 and TRBJ2-7, with D possibly TRBD1 on 5 matching bases. The CDR3 loop spans 14 amino acids. V was clipped by 2 bases and J by 7 bases, with 16 bases between them. In germline, CDR1 is SGHRS, CDR2 YFSETQ. CDR3 sequence: CASSLGAASMEQYF. CDR3 DNA: TGCGCCAGCAGCTTAGGGGCCGCATCGATGGAGCAGTACTTC.

The J gene is TRBJ1-6, the V gene TRBV7-9; TRBD1 is a possible D gene (5 bases). The germline V gene encodes CDR1 SEHNR and CDR2 FQNEAQ (reference sequence). The CDR3 extends over 13 amino acids. V shed 3 bases and J shed 14 bases, with 14 bases lying between them. The CDR3 nucleotides read TGTGCCAGCAGCTTGGGGGGTGACCTTGCCCTCCACTTT. Protein: CASSLGGDLALHF.

This clone was recorded a few times. The J gene is TRBJ2-3, the V gene TRBV7-3, with D maybe TRBD2 (6 bases). The CDR3 is 14 amino acids. The germline V gene has CDR1 SGHTA and CDR2 FQGTGA. V gave up 2 bases and J gave up 2 bases, with 8 bases separating them. The CDR3 spells CASSLAGHTDTQYF. Written as DNA, the CDR3 is TGTGCCAGCAGCTTAGCGGGGCACACAGATACGCAGTATTTT.

This sequence joins TRBV12-5 and TRBJ2-7; 12 nucleotides match TRBD2. The CDR3 is made up of 19 amino acids. After removal of 0 bases from V and 6 bases from J, the junction contained 15 bases not matched to a gene. Germline-derived CDR1 and CDR2 are LGHNT and FRNRAP. Here the CDR3 DNA reads TGTGCTAGTGGTTTGGTAGTCCCGCTAGCGGGAGGGCCTACTAGCGAGCAGTACTTC. Its protein product is CASGLVVPLAGGPTSEQYF.

The chain recombines TRBV4-3 with TRBJ2-3; 10 nucleotides line up with TRBD2. The V gene's germline CDR1 is LGHNA and CDR2 YSLEER. The CDR3 extends over 16 amino acids. With 1 base clipped from V and 2 bases from J, the junction kept 3 bases outside the gene matches. The CDR3 region is CASSQGTSGNTDTQYF. CDR3 DNA sequence: TGCGCCAGCAGCCAAGGAACTAGCGGGAACACAGATACGCAGTATTTT.

This clone came up a few times. V usage is TRBV7-3 and J usage is TRBJ2-1, with 10 bases lining up with TRBD2. Germline values: CDR1 SGHTA, CDR2 FQGTGA. Trimming took 5 bases from V and 0 from J; bases not matched to a gene: 7. The CDR3 totals 17 residues. The CDR3 DNA reads as TGTGCCAGCAGCCCACAGCCTAGCGGGAGCTCCTACAATGAGCAGTTCTTC. Protein sequence: CASSPQPSGSSYNEQFF.

The gene calls are TRBV7-6 and TRBJ2-1; 10 bases match TRBD2. CDR1 and CDR2 from the germline V gene are SGHVS and FNYEAQ. With V trimmed by 1 base and J by 6 bases, 3 bases remained unmatched. The CDR3 contains 15 residues. The CDR3 DNA sequence: TGTGCCAGCAGCTTAGAAAGCGGGAGGGCCAATGAGCAGTTCTTC. Its translation: CASSLESGRANEQFF.

The genes are TRBV2 and TRBJ2-3; 8 nucleotides agree with TRBD1. The CDR3 is 13 residues long. The V segment lost 6 bases and the J segment 7 bases; nucleotides outside the gene matches: 6. Germline V gives CDR1 SNHLY, CDR2 FYNNEI. CDR3 residues: CASRTGALNTQYF. The DNA of the CDR3 is TGTGCCAGCAGGACAGGGGCTTTGAATACGCAGTATTTT.

CDR3 in amino acids: CASSPPLGQGVVDTQYF. As DNA, the CDR3 is TGTGCCAGCAGTCCCCCCCTGGGACAGGGGGTGGTAGATACGCAGTATTTT. The chain joins TRBV25-1 to TRBJ2-3, with 11 bases lining up with TRBD1. Trimming took 5 bases from V and 5 from J; bases not matched to a gene: 12. CDR1 is MGHDK and CDR2 is SYGVNS in the germline V gene. The CDR3 has 17 residues.

This clone has only a few counts. The chain uses TRBV28 and TRBJ2-7, with 8 bases fitting TRBD1. After removal of 8 bases from V and 4 bases from J, the junction contained 10 bases not matched to a gene. Looked up from germline, CDR1 is MDHEN and CDR2 is SYDVKM. There are 14 residues in the CDR3. DNA for the CDR3: TGTGCCAGCCAGGACAGGGTTCGGCAATACGAGCAGTACTTC. Translation gives CASQDRVRQYEQYF.

V gene TRBV3-1 (or the pseudogene TRBV3-2) combines with J gene TRBJ2-1, with TRBD2 as a possible D gene (6 bases). Per the germline V gene, CDR1 is LGHDT and CDR2 is YNNKEL (reference sequence). The CDR3 contains 19 residues. Trimming took off 1 base at V and 0 bases at J, with 19 bases between the two ends. The CDR3 sequence is CASSQGGGEISSSYNEQFF. CDR3 nucleotide sequence: TGTGCCAGCAGCCAAGGGGGCGGGGAAATTTCGAGCTCCTACAATGAGCAGTTCTTC.

The chain couples TRBV6-5 to TRBJ1-5; 9 bases fit TRBD1. The CDR3 extends over 14 amino acids. The ends lost 6 bases at V and 7 bases at J; junction bases unmatched: 7. Germline assignment: CDR1 MNHEY and CDR2 SVGAGI. CDR3 nucleotides: TGTGCCAGCAGGAGGACAGGGGAGGGACAGCCCCAGCATTTT. Its translation: CASRRTGEGQPQHF.

This chain links TRBV2 with TRBJ2-7; 10 bases are a match to TRBD2. The CDR3 is 14 residues long. From germline, CDR1 is SNHLY and CDR2 FYNNEI. The V and J ends lost 6 bases and 5 bases, in that order; junction bases with no gene match: 7. This CDR3 is CASRLAGAVNEQYF. In DNA, the CDR3 is TGTGCCAGCAGGCTAGCGGGAGCGGTGAACGAGCAGTACTTC.